This T cell receptor beta chain stems from a study of tissue T cells after allogeneic stem cell transplantation. Whole-study findings and limits: The study did not identify alloreactive or antigen-specific tissue TCRs, and some clones might be persisting host cells. Blood and spleen captured only part of the tissue TCR repertoire.

As to this clone: Its antigen is still unknown. Mouse gene names apply. The CDR3 extends 1 residue past the end of the read, so its final part is completed from the germline J gene.

Using immunoSEQ multiplex PCR, the repertoire was profiled, and TCRdb retains in-frame clones only, with some absent. The table has roughly 50,000 clones, approximately 70% seen once; the top ten hold 0.45% to 0.7%. V lost 5 bases, J lost 3 bases, and 10 bases lay in between. The CDR3 has 13 residues. Germline V lookup: CDR1 NNHNN, CDR2 SYGAGS (reference sequence). This chain joins TRBV13-2 and TRBJ2-4; possible D gene TRBD1, 5 bases. What was sequenced was sorted cells pooled from one or two spleens. This TCR came from a pool of C57BL/6 mice in good health. The CDR3 DNA, read in part, is TGTGCCAGCGGCCAGGGAGGACAAAACACCTTGTAC. This encodes CASGQGGQNTLY. The whole CDR3 is CASGQGGQNTLYF.